The 19 T cell receptor beta chains listed next were all sequenced from one sample in a study of OX40 agonist ivuxolimab in advanced cancers. TCRdb's copy holds only in-frame clones and misses some; the assay was immunoSEQ multiplex PCR. Altogether 65,000 to 100,000 clones are present, 91% being singletons, with the ten largest covering roughly 7.4%. The sample in question was CD4+ or CD8+ T cells sorted from blood, obtained in a trial of the OX40 agonist ivuxolimab. The receptors derive from an adult with an advanced solid tumor such as melanoma, head and neck, liver or kidney cancer.

This clone occurred once. This chain connects TRBV28 to TRBJ1-5; 9 bases map to TRBD1. Unmatched junction bases numbered 12, after V lost 4 bases and J lost 2 bases. The germline V gene has CDR1 MDHEN and CDR2 SYDVKM. The CDR3 has 18 residues. This chain's CDR3 is CASSSPGQGLIGNQPQHF. The CDR3 region has the DNA TGTGCCAGCAGTTCACCCGGACAGGGGTTGATTGGCAATCAGCCCCAGCATTTT.

The V and J genes are TRBV19 and TRBJ2-5, with unresolved D. The CDR3 runs to 13 residues. The germline V gene encodes CDR1 LNHDA and CDR2 SQIVND (reference sequence). The V gene lost 4 bases and the J gene lost 5 bases, with 11 bases spanning the gap. In DNA form, the CDR3 reads TGTGCCAGTAGTACTGACCTGGGGGAGACCCAGTACTTC. Encoded protein: CASSTDLGETQYF. The whole variable domain, filled in from reference TRBV19 and TRBJ2-5, reads DGGITQSPKYLFRKEGQNVTLSCEQNLNHDAMYWYRQDPGQGLRLIYYSQIVNDFQKGDIAEGYSVSREKKESFPLTVTSAQKNPTAFYLCASSTDLGETQYFGPGTRLLVL.

This chain joins TRBV28 and TRBJ2-7; D not certain. V lost 5 bases and J 4 bases, leaving 6 bases between the germline ends. Germline V gives CDR1 MDHEN, CDR2 SYDVKM. The CDR3 spans 11 residues. The CDR3 nucleotides are TGTGCCAGCAGTGACGGGTACGAGCAGTACTTC. Protein: CASSDGYEQYF.

The chain uses TRBV19 and TRBJ2-3, with TRBD2 identical over 8 bases. Losses at the gene ends were 5 bases for V and 3 bases for J; bases not matched to a gene: 19. Germline V gene sequence: CDR1 LNHDA, CDR2 SQIVND (reference sequence). The length of the CDR3 is 19 residues. The CDR3 DNA follows: TGTGCCAGTAGTTTCGTTGTTAGCGGGATGCACGCTCGGACAGATACGCAGTATTTT. Its translation is CASSFVVSGMHARTDTQYF.

This clone was recorded only once. The gene calls are TRBV28 and TRBJ2-1; TRBD2 agrees at 16 bases. The trim removed 8 bases at V and 9 bases at J, leaving 7 bases unmatched. Germline V gene sequence: CDR1 MDHEN, CDR2 SYDVKM. CDR3 size: 15 residues. The CDR3 loop reads CASQRGTSGRGEQFF. DNA for the CDR3: TGTGCCAGCCAGAGAGGGACTAGCGGGAGGGGTGAGCAGTTCTTC.

The chain carries TRBV7-8 and TRBJ2-1; 9 positions match TRBD2. CDR1 and CDR2 (germline): SGHVS, FQNEAQ. The CDR3 totals 14 residues. V shed 6 bases, J shed 7 bases, and the junction held 7 bases outside the gene matches. The CDR3 bases are TGTGCCAGCAGAGAGGCGGGAGGGTATAATGAGCAGTTCTTC. It specifies CASREAGGYNEQFF.

Only one count was recorded for this clone. The rearrangement joins TRBV19 to TRBJ2-1, with D perhaps TRBD1 (5 bases). The CDR3 loop spans 14 amino acids. CDR1 is LNHDA, CDR2 SQIVND, per germline (reference sequence). Trimming removed 6 bases at V and 0 bases at J, with 9 bases between. For the CDR3, the DNA is TGTGCCAGTAGGCGACAGAGCTCCTACAATGAGCAGTTCTTC. It translates to CASRRQSSYNEQFF.

The rearrangement joins TRBV6-1 to TRBJ1-2; 7 bases align to TRBD1. CDR3 length: 13 residues. CDR1 is MNHNS, CDR2 SASEGT, per germline. With V trimmed by 7 bases and J by 6 bases, 8 bases remained unmatched. In DNA, the CDR3 is TGTGCCAGCACCCGACAGGGACCCCATGGCTACACCTTC. It codes for CASTRQGPHGYTF.

This chain connects TRBV5-1 to TRBJ1-2, with 10 bases fitting TRBD1. This CDR3 is built from 15 residues. Germline V gene lookup returns CDR1 SGHRS and CDR2 YFSETQ. Losses at the gene ends were 4 bases for V and 5 bases for J; bases not matched to a gene: 8. The DNA of the CDR3 is TGCGCCAGCAGCAACGGACAGGGGGGTGGTTATGGCTACACCTTC. Protein: CASSNGQGGGYGYTF.

The chain is built from TRBV28 and TRBJ1-2; 9 positions agree with TRBD1. Looked up from germline, CDR1 is MDHEN and CDR2 is SYDVKM. The J segment lost 7 bases and the V segment lost 5 bases, leaving 14 bases of the junction unmatched. The CDR3 extends over 16 amino acids. CDR3 sequence: CASSLLPGQGFSGYTF. The CDR3 DNA reads as TGTGCCAGCAGTCTACTCCCGGGACAGGGTTTTTCTGGCTACACCTTC.

This rearrangement joins TRBV7-2 to TRBJ2-3; D remains ambiguous. Germline V gene data show CDR1 as SGHTA and CDR2 as FQGNSA. Trimming took 5 bases from V and 4 from J, leaving 13 bases between them. This CDR3 is 14 amino acids long. The CDR3 protein is CASSPAWASDTQYF. CDR3 nucleotides: TGTGCCAGCAGCCCCGCGTGGGCCTCAGATACGCAGTATTTT.

CDR3 in amino acids: CASSPPSGGTSTDTQYF. Here the CDR3 DNA reads TGTGCCAGCTCACCACCTAGCGGGGGGACTAGCACAGATACGCAGTATTTT. This chain uses TRBV18 with TRBJ2-3; TRBD2 matches 10 bases. Looked up from germline, CDR1 is KGHSH and CDR2 is LQKENI. V was clipped by 0 bases and J by 0 bases; unmatched bases: 3. This CDR3 comprises 17 residues.

This clone was seen a single time. The chain employs TRBV9 and TRBJ2-1, with D unclear. The V gene lost 0 bases and the J gene lost 4 bases, with 11 bases spanning the gap. This CDR3 is built from 15 residues. Germline assignment: CDR1 SGDLS and CDR2 YYNGEE. CDR3 in DNA: TGTGCCAGCAGCGTAGCACCACAGTTGTACAATGAGCAGTTCTTC. Its translation is CASSVAPQLYNEQFF.

The V and J genes are TRBV7-2 and TRBJ2-3; D uncertain. The CDR3 spans 14 residues. V gave up 1 base and J gave up 5 bases, with 10 bases separating them. Germline lookup yields CDR1 SGHTA and CDR2 FQGNSA. The CDR3 nucleotides are TGTGCCAGCAGCTTAGTGGTGGGAAGAGATACGCAGTATTTT. This encodes CASSLVVGRDTQYF.

The rearrangement links TRBV28 to TRBJ1-1; D is unresolved. The CDR3 runs to 14 residues. Deletions cut 1 base from V and 6 bases from J, with 12 bases between. Germline CDR1 MDHEN, CDR2 SYDVKM. The CDR3 DNA follows: TGTGCCAGCAGTTTATTAGCTGGGTCCCCTGAAGCTTTCTTT. Protein sequence: CASSLLAGSPEAFF.

The rearrangement uses TRBV5-1 and TRBJ2-7; 11 positions match TRBD2. V lost 7 bases to trimming and J lost 4 bases; unmatched junction nucleotides: 7. Germline V gene data show CDR1 as SGHRS and CDR2 as YFSETQ. The CDR3 extends over 14 amino acids. The CDR3 sequence is CASRTGTSGYEQYF. The CDR3 DNA follows: TGCGCCAGCCGTACCGGGACTAGCGGTTACGAGCAGTACTTC.

V and J are TRBV6-6 and TRBJ1-2; D is unresolved. Trimming removed 8 bases at V and 2 bases at J, with 18 bases between. Germline lookup yields CDR1 MNHNY and CDR2 SVGAGI (reference sequence). There are 15 residues in the CDR3. CDR3 sequence: CASSKVDLSNYGYTF. Here the CDR3 DNA reads TGTGCCAGCTCTAAAGTAGACCTATCCAACTATGGCTACACCTTC.

The rearrangement joins TRBV7-3 to TRBJ1-3, with 7 bases matching TRBD1. Trimming at V came to 5 bases and at J to 8 bases, leaving 6 bases not matched to a gene. CDR1 and CDR2 from the germline V gene are SGHTA and FQGTGA. The CDR3 totals 13 residues. The CDR3 DNA follows: TGTGCCAGCAGCGCCAGGGGGGGAGACACCATATATTTT. Its protein product is CASSARGGDTIYF. Based on the CDR3 plus reference TRBV7-3 and TRBJ1-3, the full variable domain is GAGVSQTPSNKVTEKGKYVELRCDPISGHTALYWYRQSLGQGPEFLIYFQGTGAADDSGLPNDRFFAVRPEGSVSTLKIQRTERGDSAVYLCASSARGGDTIYFGEGSWLTVV.

The J gene is TRBJ2-2, the V gene TRBV28; D remains unclear. Germline V CDR1 and CDR2: MDHEN, SYDVKM. Trimming removed 6 bases from V and 4 bases from J, with 6 bases in between. The CDR3 has 12 residues. In nucleotides, the CDR3 is TGTGCCAGCAGAATTCGCACCGGGGAGCTGTTTTTT. Its translation: CASRIRTGELFF. The full variable domain, its missing parts supplied by reference TRBV28 and TRBJ2-2, is DVKVTQSSRYLVKRTGEKVFLECVQDMDHENMFWYRQDPGLGLRLIYFSYDVKMKEKGDIPEGYSVSREKKERFSLILESASTNQTSMYLCASRIRTGELFFGEGSRLTVL.